This entry lists 32 T cell receptor beta chains sequenced from one sample in a study of cytomegalovirus exposure and HLA in healthy donors. Use of 60 Vbeta and 13 Jbeta primers characterized the PCR. The repertoire was sequenced with immunoSEQ multiplex PCR; TCRdb's copy has only in-frame clones and lacks some. The sample includes 150,000 to 200,000 clones, around 73% seen only once; the top ten take 5% to 6.5%. The specimen sequenced was PBMCs. The origin of the receptors is a woman younger than 30 in good health and CMV-seropositive.

This clone was found a few times. This CDR3 reads CASSDKEYNEQFF. The CDR3 DNA follows: TGTGCCAGCAGTGACAAAGAGTACAATGAGCAGTTCTTC. The V and J genes are TRBV6-4 and TRBJ2-1, with D hard to call. CDR3 length equals 13 residues. The V and J ends lost 2 bases and 4 bases respectively, with 6 bases between them. The germline V gene has CDR1 MRHNA and CDR2 SNTAGT.

Details on this clone: One end of the junction does not line up with germline, which may come from a read error. The chain carries TRBV2 and TRBJ1-1, with 7 bases fitting TRBD1. CDR1 SNHLY and CDR2 FYNNEI come from the germline V gene. CDR3 length: 14 amino acids. The CDR3 loop reads CASMRQGEGTGAFF. CDR3 DNA sequence: TGTGCCAGCATGCGCCAGGGGGAAGGCACTGGAGCTTTCTTT.

The gene calls are TRBV7-2 and TRBJ1-2; TRBD1 is a possible D gene (5 bases). Germline V gives CDR1 SGHTA, CDR2 FQGNSA. V lost 4 bases, J lost 2 bases, and 11 bases lay in between. The CDR3 runs to 14 residues. The CDR3 region is CASSSAGRNYGYTF. The CDR3 DNA follows: TGTGCCAGCAGCTCGGCGGGACGGAACTATGGCTACACCTTC.

The J gene is TRBJ2-5, the V gene TRBV7-6; TRBD2 matches at 8 bases. After removal of 4 bases from V and 5 bases from J, the junction contained 6 bases not matched to a gene. The CDR3 has 14 amino acids. CDR1 and CDR2 from the germline V gene are SGHVS and FNYEAQ. Written as DNA, the CDR3 is TGTGCCAGCAGCTCGGGACTAGTTGTTGAGACCCAGTACTTC. This codes for CASSSGLVVETQYF.

This clone occurred a few times. The gene calls are TRBV4-3 and TRBJ1-4; TRBD1 aligns across 7 bases. CDR1 is LGHNA, CDR2 YSLEER, per germline. The CDR3 sequence is 14 residues long. The V and J ends lost 3 bases and 8 bases, in that order; junction bases with no gene match: 6. CDR3 bases: TGCGCCAGCAGCCACCCAGGGGGACGCGAAAAACTGTTTTTT. Protein sequence: CASSHPGGREKLFF.

This chain uses TRBV11-2 with TRBJ2-3; possibly TRBD2 for D (7 bases). V was pared by 5 bases and J by 1 base, with 13 bases between. CDR3 length: 15 residues. The germline CDR1 and CDR2 sequences are SGHAT and FQNNGV. The CDR3 protein is CASSPAGARTDTQYF. Here the CDR3 DNA reads TGTGCCAGCAGCCCCGCGGGGGCCCGCACAGATACGCAGTATTTT.

J is TRBJ2-3 and V is TRBV30; D remains unclear. Trimming removed 0 bases at V and 4 bases at J, with 2 bases between. The CDR3 consists of 11 residues. Germline CDR1 reads GTSNPN; CDR2 reads SVGIG (reference sequence). The CDR3 spells CAWSVSDTQYF. CDR3 in DNA: TGTGCCTGGAGTGTCTCAGATACGCAGTATTTT.

The gene calls are TRBV27 and TRBJ2-1, with 13 bases fitting TRBD2. The junction had 7 bases not matched to a gene; V was cut back by 4 bases and J by 7 bases. The CDR3 is 16 residues long. From germline, CDR1 is MNHEY and CDR2 SMNVEV (reference sequence). CDR3: CASSSRTSGGRNEQFF. DNA for the CDR3: TGTGCCAGCAGTTCCAGGACTAGCGGGGGTCGGAATGAGCAGTTCTTC.

This clone appeared a few times. The chain combines TRBV7-9 with TRBJ2-3, with 8 bases aligning to TRBD1. Germline CDR1 is SEHNR and CDR2 is FQNEAQ (reference sequence). The CDR3 contains 14 residues. Losses at the gene ends were 5 bases for V and 5 bases for J; bases not matched to a gene: 6. The CDR3 nucleotides read TGTGCCAGCAGCGGTAGGACAGGGATAGATACGCAGTATTTT. The encoded protein is CASSGRTGIDTQYF.

This rearrangement joins TRBV10-3 to TRBJ1-5, with D perhaps matching TRBD1 (5 bases). Germline CDR1 is ENHRY and CDR2 is SYGVKD. Trimming removed 0 bases from V and 0 bases from J, with 12 bases in between. This CDR3 is 17 amino acids long. The CDR3 DNA reads as TGTGCCATCAGTGAGTCGACAGACGTGAATAGCAATCAGCCCCAGCATTTT. Its translation: CAISESTDVNSNQPQHF.

The CDR3 loop is CASSESPGVSYGYTF. The CDR3 bases are TGCGCCAGCAGTGAGTCCCCGGGGGTCTCCTATGGCTACACCTTC. V and J are TRBV10-2 and TRBJ1-2; tentatively, D is TRBD1 (5 bases). The CDR3 length is 15 residues. V was cut by 0 bases and J by 4 bases, with 12 bases left in between. The germline gives CDR1 WSHSY, CDR2 SAAADI.

The chain employs TRBV13 and TRBJ2-7, with D possibly being TRBD2 (7 bases). This CDR3 is built from 16 residues. V lost 0 bases and J 4 bases, leaving 16 bases between the germline ends. CDR1 and CDR2 (germline): PRHDT, FYEKMQ (reference sequence). CDR3 region: CASSLGPGAGGYEQYF. The CDR3 DNA reads TGTGCCAGCAGCTTAGGCCCAGGGGCCGGGGGGTACGAGCAGTACTTC.

The rearrangement joins TRBV5-5 to TRBJ1-5; D unresolved. With 4 bases removed from V and 6 bases from J, the gap between germline ends came to 23 bases. The CDR3 runs 17 residues. Germline values: CDR1 SGHKS, CDR2 YYEKEE (reference sequence). The chain's CDR3 is CASSTAGMGQLGQPQHF. The CDR3 DNA reads as TGTGCCAGCAGCACCGCCGGTATGGGCCAGTTGGGTCAGCCCCAGCATTTT.

The CDR3 here is CANREWLSNQPQHF. The CDR3 DNA reads as TGTGCCAACCGTGAGTGGCTGAGCAATCAGCCCCAGCATTTT. The chain carries TRBV6-4 and TRBJ1-5, with D hard to call. Trimming pared 10 bases from V and 1 base from J, leaving 14 bases between. Germline loops: CDR1 MRHNA, CDR2 SNTAGT. This CDR3 has 14 residues.

In its sample, this clone was seen a few times. This chain uses TRBV7-8 with TRBJ1-5; D is ambiguous. Trimming took 5 bases from V and 4 from J, leaving 12 bases between them. CDR1 SGHVS and CDR2 FQNEAQ come from the germline V gene. The CDR3 runs 14 residues. CDR3 sequence reads: CASSQVGRNQPQHF. Written as DNA, the CDR3 is TGTGCCAGCAGCCAGGTGGGGAGGAATCAGCCCCAGCATTTT.

CDR3 sequence: CASSQRGGGTEAFF. The CDR3, as DNA: TGTGCCAGCAGCCAAAGGGGGGGTGGCACTGAAGCTTTCTTT. The chain recombines TRBV14 with TRBJ1-1; tentatively, D is TRBD1 (6 bases). Trimming removed 2 bases at V and 4 bases at J, with 11 bases between. This CDR3 comprises 14 residues. Germline V gene lookup returns CDR1 SGHDN and CDR2 FVKESK.

In its sample, this clone was seen a few times. V usage is TRBV5-6 and J usage is TRBJ1-5, with a tentative D call TRBD1 (6 bases). Germline assignment: CDR1 SGHDT and CDR2 YYEEEE. Trimming left V 4 bases short and J 7 bases short, with 12 bases between. This CDR3 region has 13 residues. CDR3 nucleotide sequence: TGTGCCAGCAGCGTCAGGGGTGGCCAGCCCCAGCATTTT. It encodes CASSVRGGQPQHF.

J is TRBJ1-1 and V is TRBV6-1; possibly TRBD1 for D (6 bases). Trimming stripped 2 bases from V and 1 base from J, with 8 bases between. The CDR3 covers 14 residues. CDR1 MNHNS and CDR2 SASEGT come from the germline V gene. For the CDR3, the DNA is TGTGCCAGCAGTGAAAGGGGACAGAACACTGAAGCTTTCTTT. This encodes CASSERGQNTEAFF.

This chain links TRBV7-2 with TRBJ2-7, with a tentative D call TRBD1 (5 bases). V was cut by 1 base and J by 6 bases, with 13 bases left in between. The CDR3 is 14 amino acids. The germline CDR1 and CDR2 sequences are SGHTA and FQGNSA. Here the CDR3 reads CASSLGAGFGEQYF. The DNA of the CDR3 is TGTGCCAGCAGCTTAGGAGCAGGGTTTGGCGAGCAGTACTTC.

The V gene is TRBV10-3, the J gene TRBJ2-6; D may be TRBD2 (5 bases). This CDR3 comprises 17 residues. V dropped 10 bases and J dropped 1 base, with 20 bases sitting between them. CDR1 and CDR2 from the germline V gene are ENHRY and SYGVKD. In DNA form, the CDR3 reads TGTGCCACCGGACCCGGGGAGAGTTCGTCTGGGGCCAACGTCCTGACTTTC. Protein product: CATGPGESSSGANVLTF.

This clone has just one count. The V gene is TRBV9, the J gene TRBJ2-1; TRBD2 agrees at 7 bases. The CDR3 contains 15 residues. V trimming: 1 base; J trimming: 7 bases; junction bases outside the gene matches: 8. CDR1 and CDR2 (germline): SGDLS, YYNGEE. The CDR3 protein is CASSVMGGWENEQFF. CDR3 in DNA: TGTGCCAGCAGCGTAATGGGGGGGTGGGAGAATGAGCAGTTCTTC.

The V call is TRBV10-3, the J call TRBJ2-3; D uncertain. CDR1 and CDR2 from the germline V gene are ENHRY and SYGVKD. The CDR3 length is 18 residues. Trimming cost V 0 bases and J 4 bases, with 20 bases left between them. The CDR3 reads CAISESASLSPVADTQYF. The CDR3 region has the DNA TGTGCCATCAGTGAGTCAGCGTCACTCTCCCCAGTTGCAGATACGCAGTATTTT.

J is TRBJ1-1 and V is TRBV7-9; D possibly corresponds to TRBD1 (5 bases). From germline, CDR1 is SEHNR and CDR2 FQNEAQ (reference sequence). V was clipped by 2 bases and J by 2 bases, with 18 bases between them. CDR3 length: 17 residues. DNA for the CDR3: TGTGCCAGCAGCTTAAGTCCAAAGGCCACAGGTAACACTGAAGCTTTCTTT. Its protein product is CASSLSPKATGNTEAFF.

In this sample, this clone turned up once. The V gene is TRBV6-1, the J gene TRBJ1-1, with D maybe TRBD1 (6 bases). Germline-derived CDR1 and CDR2 are MNHNS and SASEGT. This CDR3 has 16 residues. V lost 2 bases to trimming and J lost 0 bases, with 13 bases between them. The CDR3 sequence is CASSEQGPRLNTEAFF. The CDR3 bases are TGTGCCAGCAGTGAACAGGGGCCGCGTTTGAACACTGAAGCTTTCTTT.

This chain uses TRBV30 with TRBJ2-7; possible D gene TRBD1, 5 bases. The CDR3 is 16 amino acids. CDR1 is GTSNPN, CDR2 SVGIG, per germline (reference sequence). Trimming removed 2 bases at V and 4 bases at J, with 21 bases between. CDR3 nucleotides: TGTGCCTGGAGTTACCAGGGCGGCCGAGTCTCTTACGAGCAGTACTTC. Encoded protein: CAWSYQGGRVSYEQYF.

In its sample, this clone was seen once. J is TRBJ2-4 and V is TRBV19; TRBD2 matches at 10 bases. J gave up 2 bases and V 5 bases, and 9 bases lay outside the gene matches. The CDR3 length is 17 residues. The V gene's germline CDR1 is LNHDA and CDR2 SQIVND (reference sequence). CDR3 nucleotides: TGTGCCAGTAGTTCCAGCGGGGGGGCCGGGCCCAAAAACATTCAGTACTTC. It translates to CASSSSGGAGPKNIQYF.

This clone was found a few times. J is TRBJ1-2 and V is TRBV20-1; D is unclear. CDR3 length: 11 residues. CDR1 is DFQATT and CDR2 is SNEGSKA in the germline V gene (reference sequence). V lost 6 bases and J 10 bases, leaving 15 bases between the germline ends. The DNA of the CDR3 is TGCAGTGCCAGAAGATCCGAGAACTACACCTTC. Translated: CSARRSENYTF.

This clone was detected a few times. The chain joins TRBV6-6 to TRBJ1-6; TRBD1 might be the D (6 bases). Germline loops: CDR1 MNHNY, CDR2 SVGAGI (reference sequence). The V end was cut by 0 bases, the J end by 7 bases, with 10 bases between. The CDR3 contains 15 residues. Written as DNA, the CDR3 is TGTGCCAGCAGTTACTCCCAGGGGACCAATTCACCCCTCCACTTT. It yields the protein CASSYSQGTNSPLHF.

The rearrangement uses TRBV5-6 and TRBJ2-7; D is perhaps TRBD2 (5 bases). Germline V gives CDR1 SGHDT, CDR2 YYEEEE. V lost 3 bases, J lost 3 bases, and 16 bases lay in between. The CDR3 sequence is 15 residues long. The CDR3: CASSSPGNNFYEQYF. CDR3 nucleotide sequence: TGTGCCAGCAGCTCCCCCGGGAACAACTTCTACGAGCAGTACTTC.

The chain recombines TRBV6-1 with TRBJ2-3, with 8 bases fitting TRBD1. This CDR3 comprises 14 residues. Germline V gene sequence: CDR1 MNHNS, CDR2 SASEGT. Unmatched junction bases numbered 5, after V lost 6 bases and J lost 3 bases. This CDR3 reads CASRDHRGTDTQYF. The CDR3 DNA follows: TGTGCCAGCAGAGATCACAGGGGGACAGATACGCAGTATTTT.

The chain recombines TRBV11-3 with TRBJ2-5; possibly TRBD2 for D (5 bases). Per the germline V gene, CDR1 is SGHNT and CDR2 is YENEEA. The CDR3 covers 15 residues. V was cut by 5 bases and J by 2 bases, with 15 bases left in between. The CDR3: CASSPAGGLQETQYF. CDR3 in DNA: TGTGCCAGCAGCCCCGCAGGAGGATTACAAGAGACCCAGTACTTC.

The chain employs TRBV7-9 and TRBJ1-3; the match to TRBD1 covers 9 bases. Germline lookup yields CDR1 SEHNR and CDR2 FQNEAQ (reference sequence). The V segment lost 1 base and the J segment 4 bases; nucleotides outside the gene matches: 5. CDR3 length: 16 amino acids. CDR3: CASSLGDRVFGNTIYF. The CDR3 coding sequence is TGTGCCAGCAGCTTAGGGGACAGGGTGTTCGGAAACACCATATATTTT.